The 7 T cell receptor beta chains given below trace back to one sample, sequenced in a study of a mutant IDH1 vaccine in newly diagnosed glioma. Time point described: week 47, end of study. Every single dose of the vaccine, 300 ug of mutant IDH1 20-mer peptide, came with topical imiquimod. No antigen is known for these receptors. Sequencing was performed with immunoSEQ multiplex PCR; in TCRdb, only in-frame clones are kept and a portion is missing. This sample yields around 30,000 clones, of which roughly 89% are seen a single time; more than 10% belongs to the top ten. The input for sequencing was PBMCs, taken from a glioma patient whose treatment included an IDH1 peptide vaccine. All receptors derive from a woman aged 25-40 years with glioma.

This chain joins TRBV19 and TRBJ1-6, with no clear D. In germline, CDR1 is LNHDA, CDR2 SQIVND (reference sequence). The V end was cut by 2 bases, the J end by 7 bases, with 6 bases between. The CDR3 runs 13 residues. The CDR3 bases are TGTGCCAGTAGTATATATAGGAATTCACCCCTCCACTTT. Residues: CASSIYRNSPLHF. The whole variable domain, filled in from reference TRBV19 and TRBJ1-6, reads DGGITQSPKYLFRKEGQNVTLSCEQNLNHDAMYWYRQDPGQGLRLIYYSQIVNDFQKGDIAEGYSVSREKKESFPLTVTSAQKNPTAFYLCASSIYRNSPLHFGNGTRLTVT.

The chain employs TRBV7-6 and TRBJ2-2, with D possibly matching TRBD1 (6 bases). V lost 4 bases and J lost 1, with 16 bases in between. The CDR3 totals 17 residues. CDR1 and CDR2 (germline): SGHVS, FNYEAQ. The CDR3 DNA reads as TGTGCCAGCAGCTACCACTACCAGGACAGGAACACCGGGGAGCTGTTTTTT. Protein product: CASSYHYQDRNTGELFF.

The CDR3 loop reads CASQGENYGYTF. DNA for the CDR3: TGTGCCTCCCAGGGGGAGAACTATGGCTACACCTTC. The rearrangement uses TRBV9 and TRBJ1-2; 7 bases are shared with TRBD1. Per germline, CDR1 SGDLS and CDR2 YYNGEE. Trimming at V came to 10 bases and at J to 2 bases, leaving 5 bases not matched to a gene. This CDR3 is 12 amino acids long.

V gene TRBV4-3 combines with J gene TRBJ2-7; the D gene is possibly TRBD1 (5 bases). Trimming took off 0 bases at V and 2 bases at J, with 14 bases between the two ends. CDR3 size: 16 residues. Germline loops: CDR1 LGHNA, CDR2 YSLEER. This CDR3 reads CASSQDRAGLTYEQYF. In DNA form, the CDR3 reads TGCGCCAGCAGCCAAGATAGGGCAGGGCTTACCTACGAGCAGTACTTC.

The CDR3 reads CASSESWTTGGSYNEQFF. CDR3 DNA sequence: TGTGCCAGCAGTGAAAGTTGGACCACAGGGGGCTCCTACAATGAGCAGTTCTTC. V and J are TRBV2 and TRBJ2-1, with 8 bases that match TRBD1. The CDR3 totals 18 residues. The germline gives CDR1 SNHLY, CDR2 FYNNEI. V lost 2 bases and J lost 0; bases outside the gene matches: 9.

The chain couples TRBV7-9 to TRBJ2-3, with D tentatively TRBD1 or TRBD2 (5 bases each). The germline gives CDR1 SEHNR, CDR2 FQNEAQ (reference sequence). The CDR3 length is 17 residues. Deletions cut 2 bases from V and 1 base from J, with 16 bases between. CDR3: CASSLRMGRGGTDTQYF. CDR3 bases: TGTGCCAGCAGCTTAAGGATGGGTAGAGGGGGCACAGATACGCAGTATTTT.

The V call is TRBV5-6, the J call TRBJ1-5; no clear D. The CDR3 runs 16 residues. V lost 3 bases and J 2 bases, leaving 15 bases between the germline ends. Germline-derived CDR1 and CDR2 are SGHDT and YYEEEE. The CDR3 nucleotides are TGTGCCAGCAGCTCCAGGCCCGCATGGGGCAATCAGCCCCAGCATTTT. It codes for CASSSRPAWGNQPQHF.